These T cell receptor beta chains were read from a single sample in a study of blood T cell repertoires in COVID-19. Assay used: immunoSEQ multiplex PCR; TCRdb lists only in-frame clones, some missing. In the table there are 200,000 to 250,000 clones, 92% of which are singletons. The sequencing input was peripheral blood. The source is a man aged 25 to 40 with acute or convalescent COVID-19. The CDR3 runs from the conserved cysteine through the conserved F or W. Fields, in order: D gene, V gene, clone size, J gene, CDR3 DNA, CDR3 protein. A D gene is named only where the DNA matches it firmly. Some rows have no size entry. The others give once, few or many, or a class for an expanded clone.

-,TRBV4-1,-,TRBJ1-5,TGCGCCAGCAGCCTTACAGGGAGTGGGCAGCCCCAGCATTTT,CASSLTGSGQPQHF
TRBD1,TRBV12-5,once,TRBJ1-2,TGTGCTAGTGGTTTTCCCCAGGGGGCGAAAGGCTACACCTTC,CASGFPQGAKGYTF
TRBD1,TRBV11-2,-,TRBJ1-1,TGTGCCAGCAGCCTCCAACCGGGACAGGGACGGGGTGAAGCTTTCTTT,CASSLQPGQGRGEAFF
-,TRBV5-1,-,TRBJ1-4,TGCGCCAGCAGCTTGATTGGAGGAACCCCGTGGGAAAAACTGTTTTTT,CASSLIGGTPWEKLFF
-,TRBV9,-,TRBJ1-5,TGTGCCAGCAGTGGGGCGTCCGGTCAGCCCCAGCATTTT,CASSGASGQPQHF
-,TRBV29-1,-,TRBJ2-2,TGCAGCGGGGGGGCGGCCGGGGAGCTGTTTTTT,CSGGAAGELFF
TRBD2,TRBV5-1,-,TRBJ2-7,TGCGCCAGCAGCCCGACTAGCGGGGGCCCTTACGAGCAGTACTTC,CASSPTSGGPYEQYF
-,TRBV6-5,-,TRBJ2-2,TGTGCCAGCAGTTACGTGTCAACGAACACCGGGGAGCTGTTTTTT,CASSYVSTNTGELFF
-,TRBV6-1,-,TRBJ1-5,TGTGCCAGCAGTGATAGAAATCAGCCCCAGCATTTT,CASSDRNQPQHF
-,TRBV30,-,TRBJ1-2,TGTGCCTGGACCCAACGGGGGATCGGCTACACCTTC,CAWTQRGIGYTF
TRBD2,TRBV6-4,many,TRBJ2-1,TGTGCCAGCAGAGCGGGAGTGGCCGTGGGTGAGCAGTTCTTC,CASRAGVAVGEQFF
-,TRBV5-5,once,TRBJ1-2,TGTGCCAGCAGCATCTTACAGGGTGGCTACACCTTC,CASSILQGGYTF
-,TRBV30,-,TRBJ1-3,TGTGCCTGGACTTCGACAGTCCTCTCTGGAAACACCATATATTTT,CAWTSTVLSGNTIYF
TRBD1,TRBV7-3,-,TRBJ2-3,TGTGCCAGCAGCTTAATGGGACAGGGACAGCAAGATACGCAGTATTTT,CASSLMGQGQQDTQYF
TRBD2,TRBV6-2/TRBV6-3,many,TRBJ2-7,TGTGCCAGCAGTTACGGGACTAGCGCCTACGAGCAGTACTTC,CASSYGTSAYEQYF